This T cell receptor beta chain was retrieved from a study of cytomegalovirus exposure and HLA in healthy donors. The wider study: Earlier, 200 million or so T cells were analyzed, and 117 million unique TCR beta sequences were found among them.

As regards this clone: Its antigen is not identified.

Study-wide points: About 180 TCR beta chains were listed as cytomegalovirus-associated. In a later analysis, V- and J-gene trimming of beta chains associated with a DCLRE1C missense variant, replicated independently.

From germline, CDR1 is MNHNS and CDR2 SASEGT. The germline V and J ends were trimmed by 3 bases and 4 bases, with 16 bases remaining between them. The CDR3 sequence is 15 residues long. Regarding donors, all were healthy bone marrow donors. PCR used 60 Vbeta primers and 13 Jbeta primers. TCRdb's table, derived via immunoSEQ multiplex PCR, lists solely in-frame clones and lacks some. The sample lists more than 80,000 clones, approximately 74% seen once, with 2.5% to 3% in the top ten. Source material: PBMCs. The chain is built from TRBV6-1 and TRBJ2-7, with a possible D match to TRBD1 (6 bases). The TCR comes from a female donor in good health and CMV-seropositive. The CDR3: CASSDSRQGSYEQYF. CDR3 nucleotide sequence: TGTGCCAGCAGTGATTCGCGGCAGGGGTCGTACGAGCAGTACTTC.